The clone carrying this T cell receptor beta chain was counted only a few times. What it binds is unknown. Trimming shortened V by 5 bases and J by 3 bases, and 21 bases separated the two germline ends. Germline V gene lookup returns CDR1 GTSNPN and CDR2 SVGIG (reference sequence). This CDR3 spans 16 amino acids. The sample is drawn from a study of T cell responses to AZD1222 COVID-19 vaccine. The data were produced by immunoSEQ multiplex PCR, yet TCRdb's version contains in-frame clones alone and is incomplete. This sample carries about 94,000 clones, approximately 90% of them seen once, and the ten largest clones take around 10%. Broader study findings: Clonal diversity was possibly underestimated, and white British individuals and females predominated among donors. AZD1222 recipients seropositive at baseline numbered only 5 or 6. Repertoire collection took place solely once the T cell response had peaked.

The V call is TRBV30, the J call TRBJ2-3; D is unclear. The receptor comes from an adult who received the AZD1222 COVID-19 vaccine. Material: peripheral blood, obtained 28 days after the second AZD1222 dose. CDR3 sequence: CAWGLGAGTYTDTQYF. The CDR3 bases are TGTGCCTGGGGCCTGGGTGCAGGAACTTATACAGATACGCAGTATTTT.